Below, one T cell receptor (beta chain) is given with its context. Original processing notes: Reference gene primers were amplified, and this amplification served to estimate nucleated cell counts. The repertoire was sequenced with immunoSEQ multiplex PCR; TCRdb's copy has only in-frame clones and lacks some. V, J and clone size were drawn from that table, and D and trimming were deduced from the DNA. The top ten clones hold approximately 5% of a sample with around 250,000 clones, roughly 85% of them seen once. This entry is derived from a study of blood T cell repertoires in COVID-19. The sequenced sample consisted of peripheral blood. The sequence derives from a man aged 50 to 59 with active or convalescent COVID-19.

CDR3 in DNA: TGTGCCTGGAGTGCTGAGGGGAACACTGAAGCTTTCTTT. It specifies CAWSAEGNTEAFF. The genes are TRBV30 and TRBJ1-1, with no clear D. The CDR3 has 13 residues. Germline-derived CDR1 and CDR2 are GTSNPN and SVGIG (reference sequence). Deletions cut 1 base from V and 1 base from J, with 7 bases between.